A selection of T cell receptor beta chains follows, all from one sample in a study of blood T cell repertoires in COVID-19. Only in-frame clones appear in the TCRdb table, and some are missing; sequencing was by immunoSEQ multiplex PCR. The profile shows 150,000 to 200,000 clones, 80% to 90% of them singletons. The source material was peripheral blood. These receptor sequences come from an older man with active or convalescent COVID-19. The CDR3 runs from the conserved cysteine through the conserved F or W. The order of the fields is D gene, V gene, clone size, J gene, CDR3 protein, CDR3 DNA. The D gene is left open where the match is weak. Expanded clones are given a class, and other clones once, few, many or no size at all.

d_call: TRBD1
v_call: TRBV2
clone_size: .
j_call: TRBJ2-1
cdr3_aa: CASSTSGTGTDEQFF
cdr3_nt: TGTGCCAGCAGTACGTCCGGGACAGGGACGGATGAGCAGTTCTTC

d_call: .
v_call: TRBV6-5
clone_size: .
j_call: TRBJ1-1
cdr3_aa: CASRSFRNTEAFF
cdr3_nt: TGTGCCAGCAGGAGTTTTCGGAACACTGAAGCTTTCTTT

d_call: TRBD2
v_call: TRBV6-5
clone_size: .
j_call: TRBJ2-2
cdr3_aa: CASSFLRGSHTGELFF
cdr3_nt: TGTGCCAGCAGTTTCCTCCGCGGGAGTCACACCGGGGAGCTGTTTTTT

d_call: .
v_call: TRBV9
clone_size: .
j_call: TRBJ2-7
cdr3_aa: CASSVGADSYEQYF
cdr3_nt: TGTGCCAGCAGCGTAGGCGCGGACTCCTACGAGCAGTACTTC

d_call: .
v_call: TRBV10-1
clone_size: few
j_call: TRBJ2-5
cdr3_aa: CASSESFSQETQYF
cdr3_nt: TGCGCCAGCAGTGAGTCGTTCAGCCAAGAGACCCAGTACTTC

d_call: .
v_call: TRBV18
clone_size: .
j_call: TRBJ2-3
cdr3_aa: CASSATDTQYF
cdr3_nt: TGTGCCAGCTCCGCGACAGATACGCAGTATTTT

d_call: .
v_call: TRBV27
clone_size: .
j_call: TRBJ2-5
cdr3_aa: CASSLSGQETQYF
cdr3_nt: TGTGCCAGCAGTTTGTCAGGACAAGAGACCCAGTACTTC

d_call: .
v_call: TRBV18
clone_size: .
j_call: TRBJ2-2
cdr3_aa: CASSPMITGPTGELFF
cdr3_nt: TGTGCCAGCTCACCAATGATTACAGGGCCCACCGGGGAGCTGTTTTTT

d_call: TRBD2
v_call: TRBV3-1/TRBV3-2
clone_size: .
j_call: TRBJ2-7
cdr3_aa: CASSPRRMGGDGGEQYF
cdr3_nt: TGTGCCAGCAGCCCTCGTCGAATGGGGGGGGACGGAGGCGAGCAGTACTTC

d_call: .
v_call: TRBV29-1
clone_size: few
j_call: TRBJ1-2
cdr3_aa: CSTQYATRGNGYTF
cdr3_nt: TGCAGCACACAATACGCAACGAGAGGGAATGGCTACACCTTC

d_call: .
v_call: TRBV10-2
clone_size: .
j_call: TRBJ1-6
cdr3_aa: CASSLPGLENSPLHF
cdr3_nt: TGCGCCAGCAGTCTACCGGGACTTGAAAATTCACCCCTCCACTTT

d_call: TRBD2
v_call: TRBV6-6
clone_size: once
j_call: TRBJ2-5
cdr3_aa: CASSYERLAGLTQYF
cdr3_nt: TGTGCCAGCAGTTACGAGAGACTAGCGGGGTTGACCCAGTACTTC

d_call: TRBD1
v_call: TRBV7-2
clone_size: .
j_call: TRBJ1-2
cdr3_aa: CASSPDRARGYTF
cdr3_nt: TGTGCCAGCAGCCCAGACAGGGCGAGGGGCTACACCTTC

d_call: TRBD1
v_call: TRBV28
clone_size: .
j_call: TRBJ1-3
cdr3_aa: CASRGTGYGNTIYF
cdr3_nt: TGTGCCAGCAGGGGGACAGGTTATGGAAACACCATATATTTT

d_call: TRBD2
v_call: TRBV3-1/TRBV3-2
clone_size: .
j_call: TRBJ2-1
cdr3_aa: CAVGLAGGYEQFF
cdr3_nt: TGTGCCGTTGGACTAGCGGGAGGCTATGAGCAGTTCTTC

d_call: .
v_call: TRBV18
clone_size: .
j_call: TRBJ2-7
cdr3_aa: CASSLKAGTAYEQYF
cdr3_nt: TGTGCCAGCTCACTTAAGGCAGGTACAGCCTACGAGCAGTACTTC

d_call: .
v_call: TRBV4-1
clone_size: .
j_call: TRBJ1-3
cdr3_aa: CASSQAVRANGNTIYF
cdr3_nt: TGCGCCAGCAGCCAAGCCGTCCGAGCAAACGGAAACACCATATATTTT

d_call: .
v_call: TRBV7-9
clone_size: .
j_call: TRBJ1-1
cdr3_aa: CASSPTGIEAFF
cdr3_nt: TGTGCCAGCAGCCCGACAGGTATTGAAGCTTTCTTT

d_call: TRBD1
v_call: TRBV5-1
clone_size: .
j_call: TRBJ1-2
cdr3_aa: CASSLAGQGSYGYTF
cdr3_nt: TGCGCCAGCAGCTTGGCCGGACAGGGAAGCTATGGCTACACCTTC

d_call: .
v_call: TRBV6-5
clone_size: .
j_call: TRBJ2-1
cdr3_aa: CASSTRRGSYNEQFF
cdr3_nt: TGTGCCAGCAGCACTCGGAGGGGTTCCTACAATGAGCAGTTCTTC

d_call: .
v_call: TRBV5-1
clone_size: .
j_call: TRBJ2-6
cdr3_aa: CASRPPGSGANVLTF
cdr3_nt: TGCGCCAGCAGGCCCCCCGGCTCTGGGGCCAACGTCCTGACTTTC

d_call: TRBD2
v_call: TRBV5-1
clone_size: .
j_call: TRBJ2-5
cdr3_aa: CASSFDTSGQETQYF
cdr3_nt: TGCGCCAGCAGCTTCGATACTAGCGGCCAAGAGACCCAGTACTTC

d_call: .
v_call: TRBV2
clone_size: .
j_call: TRBJ1-4
cdr3_aa: CASKGVNEKLFF
cdr3_nt: TGTGCCAGCAAAGGGGTCAACGAAAAACTGTTTTTT

d_call: .
v_call: TRBV10-1
clone_size: .
j_call: TRBJ2-3
cdr3_aa: CASSESSRESLDTQYF
cdr3_nt: TGCGCCAGCAGTGAGTCGAGTCGGGAGAGCCTAGATACGCAGTATTTT

d_call: .
v_call: TRBV28
clone_size: .
j_call: TRBJ1-5
cdr3_aa: CASSLSDNPGPQHF
cdr3_nt: TGTGCCAGCAGTTTAAGTGACAACCCTGGGCCCCAGCATTTT

d_call: .
v_call: TRBV7-2
clone_size: .
j_call: TRBJ2-7
cdr3_aa: CASSPRGGPAYEQYF
cdr3_nt: TGTGCCAGCAGCCCAAGAGGGGGACCTGCCTACGAGCAGTACTTC

d_call: TRBD1
v_call: TRBV18
clone_size: .
j_call: TRBJ1-2
cdr3_aa: CASSPTLDRGYGYTF
cdr3_nt: TGTGCCAGCTCACCGACATTGGACAGGGGCTATGGCTACACCTTC

d_call: .
v_call: TRBV28
clone_size: .
j_call: TRBJ2-1
cdr3_aa: CASRRWGRRFF
cdr3_nt: TGTGCCAGCAGGCGTTGGGGGCGACGGTTCTTC

d_call: .
v_call: TRBV2
clone_size: .
j_call: TRBJ2-1
cdr3_aa: CASSEPGQTKSYNEQFF
cdr3_nt: TGTGCCAGCAGTGAACCCGGACAGACTAAATCCTACAATGAGCAGTTCTTC

d_call: TRBD1
v_call: TRBV5-4
clone_size: .
j_call: TRBJ2-7
cdr3_aa: CASSLVDRGTNEQYF
cdr3_nt: TGTGCCAGCAGCTTGGTGGACAGGGGGACAAACGAGCAGTACTTC

d_call: TRBD1
v_call: TRBV6-5
clone_size: .
j_call: TRBJ1-5
cdr3_aa: CASKEQGSYNQPQHF
cdr3_nt: TGTGCCAGCAAAGAACAGGGGTCCTACAATCAGCCCCAGCATTTT

d_call: TRBD1
v_call: TRBV28
clone_size: .
j_call: TRBJ1-5
cdr3_aa: CASSPWTGLEGNQPQHF
cdr3_nt: TGTGCCAGCAGTCCCTGGACAGGTCTTGAAGGCAATCAGCCCCAGCATTTT

d_call: .
v_call: TRBV5-5
clone_size: .
j_call: TRBJ1-1
cdr3_aa: CASSLGPETPINRYDTEAFF
cdr3_nt: TGTGCCAGCAGCTTGGGCCCGGAGACCCCAATCAATAGATACGACACTGAAGCTTTCTTT

d_call: .
v_call: TRBV28
clone_size: .
j_call: TRBJ2-7
cdr3_aa: CASSLGTVYEQYF
cdr3_nt: TGTGCCAGCAGTTTAGGGACTGTCTACGAGCAGTACTTC

d_call: .
v_call: TRBV10-3
clone_size: few
j_call: TRBJ1-5
cdr3_aa: CAISESRRDQPQHF
cdr3_nt: TGTGCCATCAGTGAGTCTAGGCGGGATCAGCCCCAGCATTTT

d_call: TRBD2
v_call: TRBV29-1
clone_size: .
j_call: TRBJ2-7
cdr3_aa: CSVRLAGDEQYF
cdr3_nt: TGCAGCGTTAGACTAGCGGGGGACGAGCAGTACTTC

d_call: .
v_call: TRBV18
clone_size: once
j_call: TRBJ2-5
cdr3_aa: CASSPVSGTTGRAQYF
cdr3_nt: TGTGCCAGCTCACCAGTCTCCGGGACCACAGGGAGAGCCCAGTACTTC

d_call: TRBD1
v_call: TRBV19
clone_size: .
j_call: TRBJ1-2
cdr3_aa: CASGPGQGLFYGYTF
cdr3_nt: TGTGCCAGTGGGCCGGGACAGGGCCTTTTCTATGGCTACACCTTC

d_call: .
v_call: TRBV5-6
clone_size: .
j_call: TRBJ1-2
cdr3_aa: CASSFGDGYTF
cdr3_nt: TGTGCCAGCAGCTTCGGAGATGGCTACACCTTC

d_call: TRBD1
v_call: TRBV5-1
clone_size: .
j_call: TRBJ2-3
cdr3_aa: CASSVQGAGDTQYF
cdr3_nt: TGCGCCAGCAGCGTTCAGGGGGCGGGAGATACGCAGTATTTT

d_call: TRBD1
v_call: TRBV10-2
clone_size: .
j_call: TRBJ1-5
cdr3_aa: CASGQGERGQPQHF
cdr3_nt: TGCGCCAGTGGACAGGGGGAAAGGGGTCAGCCCCAGCATTTT

d_call: .
v_call: TRBV7-9
clone_size: once
j_call: TRBJ2-1
cdr3_aa: CASSFPGEQFF
cdr3_nt: TGTGCCAGCAGCTTTCCGGGAGAGCAGTTCTTC